These 21 T cell receptor beta chains came from one sample sequenced in a study of cytomegalovirus exposure and HLA in healthy donors (dated by TCRdb to about 2017). The library relied on the immunoSEQ multiplex PCR assay. The multiplex PCR relied on a mix of 60 forward primers for TCR Vbeta segments and 13 reverse primers for TCR Jbeta segments. In TCRdb, the immuneACCESS table is reduced to in-frame sequences with V and J assigned. These tables do not hold every clone; where another copy was compared, an unresolved V gene accounts for under half, and the others remain unexplained. The sample contains about 150,000 clones, around 80% of them found a single time. The ten largest account for around 4.1% of the sample. The material sequenced was PBMCs. The receptors derive from a woman in her thirties or forties in good health and CMV-seronegative.

About this clone: Since no conserved phenylalanine or tryptophan closes the CDR3, a read error is the likely cause. The J gene is TRBJ1-5, the V gene TRBV28; 12 bases match TRBD1. The CDR3 is 15 residues long. V was clipped by 4 bases and J by 6 bases; unmatched bases: 4. Germline V lookup: CDR1 MDHEN, CDR2 SYDVKM. CDR3 bases: TGTGCCAGCAGTTCCGGGACAGGGGGCGGTCAGCCCCAGCATGTT. Encoded protein: CASSSGTGGGQPQHV.

The V and J genes are TRBV27 and TRBJ2-3; the match to TRBD2 covers 8 bases. The trim removed 2 bases at V and 4 bases at J, leaving 2 bases unmatched. The CDR3 totals 14 residues. Germline assignment: CDR1 MNHEY and CDR2 SMNVEV (reference sequence). The CDR3, as DNA: TGTGCCAGCAGTTTAAGAGCGGGGGCAGATACGCAGTATTTT. This encodes CASSLRAGADTQYF.

The chain is built from TRBV29-1 and TRBJ2-7; 9 nucleotides align to TRBD1. Germline trimming cut 6 bases from V and 5 bases from J; bases unmatched to any gene: 8. Germline V gives CDR1 SQVTM, CDR2 ANQGSEA. This CDR3 contains 13 residues. The CDR3 DNA reads TGCAGCGTCGCCGGGACAGGGCACAACGAGCAGTACTTC. It codes for CSVAGTGHNEQYF.

As for this clone: At one boundary the junction diverges from the germline segment, which might be a read error. The chain combines TRBV2 with TRBJ2-7, with 7 bases fitting TRBD2. Germline V gene sequence: CDR1 SNHLY, CDR2 FYNNEI. There are 11 residues in the CDR3. This chain's CDR3 is CASSENRGVDF. CDR3 nucleotides: TGTGCCAGCAGTGAAAATCGGGGGGTGGACTTC.

The chain uses TRBV5-1 and TRBJ2-6; possibly TRBD2 for D (5 bases). This CDR3 spans 15 amino acids. Trimming removed 0 bases at V and 4 bases at J, with 8 bases between. Germline lookup yields CDR1 SGHRS and CDR2 YFSETQ. This CDR3 is CASSLEGAGANVLTF. CDR3 sequence (DNA): TGCGCCAGCAGCTTGGAGGGAGCCGGGGCCAACGTCCTGACTTTC.

The rearrangement uses TRBV7-9 and TRBJ1-4; D gene unclear. CDR1 and CDR2 from the germline V gene are SEHNR and FQNEAQ (reference sequence). This CDR3 is built from 17 residues. V was pared by 5 bases and J by 2 bases, with 18 bases between. The CDR3, as DNA: TGTGCCAGCAGCCCCCGGGAGGGTGTCCCCACTAATGAAAAACTGTTTTTT. The encoded protein is CASSPREGVPTNEKLFF.

The chain has TRBV4-2 and TRBJ2-7; TRBD2 matches 8 bases. Germline CDR1 and CDR2: LGHNA and YNFKEQ. The CDR3 is 13 amino acids. Unmatched junction bases numbered 11, after V lost 10 bases and J lost 6 bases. CDR3 region: CATSGTSFSEQYF. CDR3 DNA sequence: TGTGCCACTTCCGGGACTAGTTTTTCCGAGCAGTACTTC.

V gene TRBV6-5 combines with J gene TRBJ2-7, with TRBD1 identical over 9 bases. CDR3 length: 15 amino acids. The germline V gene has CDR1 MNHEY and CDR2 SVGAGI. The junction had 11 bases not matched to a gene; V was cut back by 0 bases and J by 11 bases. As DNA, the CDR3 is TGTGCCAGCAGTTACTCGACAGGGGGAGCAAGGTCAGAGTACTTC. Translating gives CASSYSTGGARSEYF.

The rearrangement links TRBV21-1 to TRBJ2-7; TRBD2, the D gene given by the table, was not confirmed from the DNA. TRBV21-1 is noted as a pseudogene. This CDR3 has 17 amino acids. CDR3: CASSVRVTRAYIQEQYF. The CDR3 coding sequence is TGTGCCAGCAGCGTAAGGGTAACGAGGGCGTATATACAGGAGCAGTACTTC.

The CDR3 DNA sequence: TGTGCCAGCAGCCCTACCGGACAGGGAGGGGATGGCTACACCTTC. Translating gives CASSPTGQGGDGYTF. V is TRBV13 and J is TRBJ1-2, with 8 bases lining up with TRBD1. V shed 5 bases and J 6 bases; nucleotides not matched to a gene: 11. The CDR3 has 15 amino acids. Per germline, CDR1 PRHDT and CDR2 FYEKMQ (reference sequence).

The sample holds one count of this clone. The rearrangement uses TRBV5-1 and TRBJ2-1, with 8 bases matching TRBD2. CDR3 length: 14 residues. V shed 0 bases and J 9 bases; nucleotides not matched to a gene: 5. Germline-derived CDR1 and CDR2 are SGHRS and YFSETQ. The CDR3 coding sequence is TGCGCCAGCAGCTTGGGGAAGCGGGGGTTTGAGCAGTTCTTC. It translates to CASSLGKRGFEQFF.

V gene TRBV6-1 combines with J gene TRBJ1-5; D may be TRBD1 (5 bases). The CDR3 extends over 12 amino acids. The V gene's germline CDR1 is MNHNS and CDR2 SASEGT. V lost 6 bases and J lost 11, with 14 bases in between. DNA of the CDR3: TGTGCCAGCAGCCAGGGCAACGAAGCCCAGCATTTT. Protein: CASSQGNEAQHF.

The gene calls are TRBV6-5 and TRBJ2-7; TRBD2 aligns across 13 bases. The CDR3 sequence is 14 residues long. Germline-derived CDR1 and CDR2 are MNHEY and SVGAGI. V lost 2 bases and J lost 5; bases outside the gene matches: 0. The CDR3 loop is CASSYGLAGDEQYF. CDR3 nucleotide sequence: TGTGCCAGCAGTTACGGACTAGCGGGGGACGAGCAGTACTTC.

The chain couples TRBV30 to TRBJ1-2, with 10 nucleotides matching TRBD1. The trim removed 3 bases at V and 2 bases at J, leaving 0 bases unmatched. The germline CDR1 and CDR2 sequences are GTSNPN and SVGIG (reference sequence). The CDR3 extends over 13 amino acids. The CDR3 spells CAWRDRGNYGYTF. The CDR3 coding sequence is TGTGCCTGGAGGGACAGGGGGAACTATGGCTACACCTTC.

This chain uses TRBV5-6 with TRBJ1-1; D is possibly TRBD1 (5 bases). Trimming stripped 5 bases from V and 4 bases from J, with 18 bases between. The CDR3 totals 15 residues. Germline CDR1 SGHDT, CDR2 YYEEEE. The CDR3 spells CASSRNGGSGTEAFF. CDR3 nucleotides: TGTGCCAGCAGTCGAAACGGGGGGTCGGGCACTGAAGCTTTCTTT.

The chain joins TRBV28 to TRBJ1-2, with TRBD1 identical over 9 bases. V was clipped by 6 bases and J by 5 bases; unmatched bases: 7. The CDR3 has 14 residues. CDR1 and CDR2 (germline): MDHEN, SYDVKM. The CDR3 loop reads CASRRTGAPYGYTF. As DNA, the CDR3 is TGTGCCAGCAGGCGGACAGGGGCGCCTTATGGCTACACCTTC.

The chain combines TRBV5-1 with TRBJ1-5; D gene uncertain. V was cut by 0 bases and J by 7 bases, with 11 bases left in between. The CDR3 consists of 14 residues. Germline V CDR1 and CDR2: SGHRS, YFSETQ. CDR3 protein: CASSLDSDNQPQHF. The CDR3 region has the DNA TGCGCCAGCAGCTTGGACTCAGACAACCAGCCCCAGCATTTT.

V gene TRBV6-6 combines with J gene TRBJ2-7, with TRBD2 matching over 8 bases. V gave up 2 bases and J gave up 2 bases; unmatched junction bases: 2. CDR3 size: 14 residues. Germline V gene lookup returns CDR1 MNHNY and CDR2 SVGAGI (reference sequence). The CDR3 DNA reads TGTGCCAGCAGTTACGGGACTAGGACCTACGAGCAGTACTTC. Translation gives CASSYGTRTYEQYF.

The V call is TRBV2, the J call TRBJ1-5, with a weak D call TRBD1 (6 bases). V lost 3 bases and J 8 bases, leaving 20 bases between the germline ends. The length of the CDR3 is 16 residues. The germline gives CDR1 SNHLY, CDR2 FYNNEI. The CDR3 DNA follows: TGTGCCAGCAGTGAGCGGCTTGTGGGGGCTGAAAAGCCCCAGCATTTT. It is translated as CASSERLVGAEKPQHF. Together with reference TRBV2 and TRBJ1-5, the CDR3 gives the full variable domain: EPEVTQTPSHQVTQMGQEVILRCVPISNHLYFYWYRQILGQKVEFLVSFYNNEISEKSEIFDDQFSVERPDGSNFTLKIRSTKLEDSAMYFCASSERLVGAEKPQHFGDGTRLSIL.

The gene calls are TRBV29-1 and TRBJ1-5; 12 nucleotides align to TRBD1. Per germline, CDR1 SQVTM and CDR2 ANQGSEA. The CDR3 runs 16 residues. Trimming took 3 bases from V and 5 from J; bases not matched to a gene: 8. Here the CDR3 reads CSVEGTGGYPYQPQHF. The DNA of the CDR3 is TGCAGCGTTGAGGGGACAGGGGGCTACCCCTATCAGCCCCAGCATTTT.

The V and J genes are TRBV11-3 and TRBJ1-3, with TRBD1 matching over 8 bases. V shed 5 bases, J shed 2 bases, and the junction held 8 bases outside the gene matches. The CDR3 has 16 amino acids. Germline V lookup: CDR1 SGHNT, CDR2 YENEEA. The CDR3 protein is CASSTSSDRAGNTIYF. DNA for the CDR3: TGTGCCAGCAGCACCTCCTCGGACAGGGCTGGAAACACCATATATTTT.